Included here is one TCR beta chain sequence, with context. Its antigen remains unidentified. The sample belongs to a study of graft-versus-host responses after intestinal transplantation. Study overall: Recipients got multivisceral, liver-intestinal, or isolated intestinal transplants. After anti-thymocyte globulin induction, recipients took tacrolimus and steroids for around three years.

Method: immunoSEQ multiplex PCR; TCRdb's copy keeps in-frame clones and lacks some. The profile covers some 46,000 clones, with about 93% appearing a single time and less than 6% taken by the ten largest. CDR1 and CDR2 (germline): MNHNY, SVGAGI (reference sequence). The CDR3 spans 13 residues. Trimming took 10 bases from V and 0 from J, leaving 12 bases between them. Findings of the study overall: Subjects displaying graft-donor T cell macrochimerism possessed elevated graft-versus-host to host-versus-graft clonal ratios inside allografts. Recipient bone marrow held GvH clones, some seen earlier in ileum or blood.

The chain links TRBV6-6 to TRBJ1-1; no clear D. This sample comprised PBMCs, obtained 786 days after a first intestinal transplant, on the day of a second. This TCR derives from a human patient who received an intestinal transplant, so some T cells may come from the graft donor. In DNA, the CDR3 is TGTGCCATAACTCGGTTGATGAACACTGAAGCTTTCTTT. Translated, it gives CAITRLMNTEAFF.